The rows below give T cell receptor beta chains drawn from one sample of a study of multiple sclerosis patients with progressive multifocal leukoencephalopathy. Only in-frame clones appear in the TCRdb table, and some are missing; sequencing was by immunoSEQ multiplex PCR. This table holds tens of thousands of clones, approximately 85% found once. Specimen: PBMCs, collected from a patient treated with natalizumab. Every receptor here comes from a woman aged 30 to 39 with progressive multifocal leukoencephalopathy. CDR3s include the opening cysteine and the closing phenylalanine or tryptophan. The D gene is left open where the match is weak. Not all rows give a size; the values are once, few, many and, for expanded clones, a class.

>TRBJ2-3|once|TRBV5-6|-
TGTGCCAGCAGCCGCCGCGACGGGATTCGTACGCAGTATTTT
CASSRRDGIRTQYF
>TRBJ1-2|-|TRBV9|-
TGTGCCAGCAGCGTAGATTCCAGGAGTTCTGGCTACACCTTC
CASSVDSRSSGYTF
>TRBJ2-7|-|TRBV28|-
TGTGCCAGCAGTTTAACCGGGACAACGCAGTACTTC
CASSLTGTTQYF
>TRBJ2-5|-|TRBV5-4|TRBD2
TGTGCCAGCAGCGCCGGGGGAGCGGGAGGAGAGACCCAGTACTTC
CASSAGGAGGETQYF
>TRBJ1-2|-|TRBV5-6|-
TGTGCCAGCAGCTTGGGAGGAGTTGGGGGCTACACCTTC
CASSLGGVGGYTF
>TRBJ1-1|-|TRBV30|-
TGTGCCTGCTCCGAAGGGTACACTGAAGCTTTCTTT
CACSEGYTEAFF
>TRBJ2-3|-|TRBV18|TRBD2
TGTGCCAGCTCACCAGGGACTAGGCGAGATACGCAGTATTTT
CASSPGTRRDTQYF
>TRBJ2-5|-|TRBV15|TRBD1
TGTGCCACCAGCAGAGGACAGGGGGCACGGGAGACCCAGTACTTC
CATSRGQGARETQYF
>TRBJ1-2|-|TRBV5-8|-
TGTGCCAGCAGCTTGGTTCAACCGTTTGGCTACACCTTC
CASSLVQPFGYTF
>TRBJ1-2|-|TRBV5-4|-
TGTGCCAGCAGCTTCCCCCCTGGGGGGGATAACTATGGCTACACCTTC
CASSFPPGGDNYGYTF
>TRBJ2-3|-|TRBV7-2|TRBD1
TGTGCCAGCAGCCCCGACAGGGGACGGCCAGATACGCAGTATTTT
CASSPDRGRPDTQYF
>TRBJ2-1|-|TRBV7-3|TRBD2
TGTGCCAGCAGCCCACAGGGCGGGGGGGCGTTCGGTGAGCAGTTCTTC
CASSPQGGGAFGEQFF
>TRBJ2-7|-|TRBV2|-
TGTGCCAGCCGATATGAGAGCGACGAGCAGTACTTC
CASRYESDEQYF
>TRBJ2-3|-|TRBV7-6|TRBD2
TGTGCCAGCACCGTAGGGACCGGACTAGCGGGATTAGGAGATACGCAGTATTTT
CASTVGTGLAGLGDTQYF
>TRBJ2-3|-|TRBV2|-
TGTGCCAGCAGTGAAGGGCGCTCAGATACGCAGTATTTT
CASSEGRSDTQYF
>TRBJ2-7|-|TRBV4-3|-
TGCGCCAGCAGCCAAGCCCGCGTGGCAAGGGAACACCCATACGAGCAGTACTTC
CASSQARVAREHPYEQYF
>TRBJ1-2|-|TRBV2|-
TGTGCCAGCAGTGATTGGGTAGATGTCTCCAATGGCTACACCTTC
CASSDWVDVSNGYTF
>TRBJ1-6|once|TRBV6-1|-
TGTGCCAGCAGTGAAGTGGAGGATTCACCCCTCCACTTT
CASSEVEDSPLHF
>TRBJ1-2|-|TRBV11-1|TRBD1
TGTGCCAGCAGCCCCTCCGGACAGGGTTGGGGCTACACCTTC
CASSPSGQGWGYTF
>TRBJ1-6|-|TRBV4-2|TRBD1
TGTGCCAGCAGCCAAGATAGCGGGACAGGGGTCAATTCACCCCTCCACTTT
CASSQDSGTGVNSPLHF
>TRBJ2-3|-|TRBV11-2|-
TGTGCCAGCAGCCAGAGGTTGGATACGCAGTATTTT
CASSQRLDTQYF
>TRBJ1-1|-|TRBV19|-
TGTGCCAGTAGTATCGCCGTCCCGGGCACTGAAGCTTTCTTT
CASSIAVPGTEAFF
>TRBJ1-1|-|TRBV27|-
TGTGCCAGCAGTGCTCCCTTCGGGGGGGAAACTGAAGCTTTCTTT
CASSAPFGGETEAFF
>TRBJ2-2|-|TRBV29-1|TRBD2
TGCAGCGTTGAACAGTGGGAGGGCGAGCTGTTTTTT
CSVEQWEGELFF
>TRBJ2-7|-|TRBV20-1|TRBD2
TGCAGACTTAGCGGGACCTACGAGCAGTACTTC
CRLSGTYEQYF
>TRBJ2-7|-|TRBV7-2|TRBD1
TGTGCCAGCAGCTTAGAAAGTATTGGGACAGGGTTCTACGAGCAGTACTTC
CASSLESIGTGFYEQYF
>TRBJ2-3|-|TRBV18|-
TGTGCCAGCTCACCTAGTTACACAGATACGCAGTATTTT
CASSPSYTDTQYF
>TRBJ1-6|-|TRBV6-5|-
TGTGCCAGCAGTCCCCGACAGAATTCACCCCTCCACTTT
CASSPRQNSPLHF
>TRBJ1-2|once|TRBV10-3|-
TGTGCCATCATGTCAGGGTATTTCTACACCTTC
CAIMSGYFYTF
>TRBJ2-3|-|TRBV2|-
TGTGCCAGCAGGGAAGTAGTCCAGGCGCAGTATTTT
CASREVVQAQYF
>TRBJ2-1|-|TRBV6-4|TRBD1
TGTGCCAGCAGCCCCCGACAGGGTTCCTACAATGAGCAGTTCTTC
CASSPRQGSYNEQFF
>TRBJ2-7|-|TRBV7-3|-
TGTGCCAGCAGCACCCAGAGTGGCAGCACCTACGAGCAGTACTTC
CASSTQSGSTYEQYF
>TRBJ2-5|-|TRBV27|-
TGTGCCAGCAGTTTTACGACCCGTCAAGAGACCCAGTACTTC
CASSFTTRQETQYF
>TRBJ2-7|-|TRBV30|-
TGTGCCTGGACGGGACCGAGCTCCTACGAGCAGTACTTC
CAWTGPSSYEQYF
>TRBJ2-3|-|TRBV18|TRBD2
TGTGCCAGCTCATCGCCTAGCGGCTCGAGCACAGATACGCAGTATTTT
CASSSPSGSSTDTQYF
>TRBJ1-5|-|TRBV7-3|-
TGTGCCAGCAGCTTAAACTCGGGTCAGCCCCAGCATTTT
CASSLNSGQPQHF
>TRBJ2-7|-|TRBV27|TRBD2
TGTGCCAGCAGTAGCGGGAGTGGCGGCTACGAGCAGTACTTC
CASSSGSGGYEQYF